This T cell receptor beta chain emerged from a study of T cells in Graves' hyperthyroidism and ophthalmopathy. No ophthalmopathy progression within 18 months constituted stable Graves' hyperthyroidism. Diagnoses were made from clinical symptoms, serum measures (thyroxine and TRAb), thyroid ultrasound and orbital computed tomography. This clonotype was counted at least ten times. Its antigen is not identified. V lost 5 bases to trimming and J lost 0 bases, with 11 bases between them. The CDR3 length is 15 residues. The germline gives CDR1 MNHNS, CDR2 SASEGT. Points from the study as a whole: Separating ophthalmopathy from stable hyperthyroidism was achieved by a 13 V-J model.

The source material, RNA transcripts, was used to amplify TCR beta CDR3 regions. An initial round of RT-PCR targeting the TCR CDR3 relied on the HTBI primer set. TCRdb ran MiXCR on the multiplex PCR reads and lists one entry per CDR3 protein. This table has more than 500,000 distinct CDR3 sequences, 11% to 15% appearing once. This clonotype was sampled from a woman in her 40s with Graves' hyperthyroidism. Sequences were obtained from blood. The chain has TRBV6-1 and TRBJ2-1; D is possibly TRBD1 (5 bases). CDR3 protein: CASSQTESSYNEQFF. The CDR3 coding sequence is TGTGCCAGCAGTCAGACAGAGAGCTCCTACAATGAGCAGTTCTTC.